The next 12 T cell receptor beta chains were all read from a single sample in a study of T cell repertoires in cytomegalovirus infection (dated by TCRdb to about 2019). The label giving this sample's treatment or condition can be read as: in vitro stimulation with specific CMV peptide epitopes to enrich CMV-specific T cells. Sequencing relied on an Illumina HiSeq 1500. Starting from the raw public reads, TCRdb applied fastp trimming at Q25, assembled clones with MiXCR and retained in-frame beta chains. Each CDR3 protein gets just one entry, which takes the most common genes and DNA from the rows behind it. This sample gives under 500,000 distinct CDR3 sequences in total; approximately 40% of them show up just once. About 45% of the sample is taken by the ten largest. Their recognized antigens are unknown. The sequenced sample was cultured PBMCs, obtained from culture after CMV antigen stimulation. These receptors were obtained from a human donor in good health (CMV status not recorded). Some clones in this sample may be carry-over from other donors' samples.

This clonotype was observed a few times. V and J are TRBV7-2 and TRBJ2-3; weak D call: TRBD2 (5 bases). CDR3 length equals 15 residues. CDR1 SGHTA and CDR2 FQGNSA come from the germline V gene. V was shortened by 6 bases and J by 0 bases, with 13 bases between the two germline ends. CDR3 loop: CASRYTRESTDTQYF. CDR3 DNA sequence: TGTGCCAGCAGATATACAAGGGAGAGCACAGATACGCAGTATTTT.

On this clonotype: Germline and junction disagree at one end, which may indicate a read error. This rearrangement joins TRBV6-5 to TRBJ2-7; D is undetermined. CDR3 length equals 15 residues. CDR1 and CDR2 (germline): MNHEY, SVGAGI. The CDR3 loop is CANSYSGSGFYEQYF. The CDR3 nucleotides read TGTGCCAACAGTTACTCGGGCAGTGGATTCTACGAGCAGTACTTC.

The V and J genes are TRBV7-2 and TRBJ2-1, with D uncertain. Trimming took 5 bases from V and 8 from J, leaving 13 bases between them. The CDR3 loop spans 13 amino acids. Germline V gene data show CDR1 as SGHTA and CDR2 as FQGNSA. CDR3: CASSRNSPDEQFF. CDR3 DNA sequence: TGTGCCAGCAGCCGAAATTCCCCGGATGAGCAGTTCTTC.

This clonotype was observed at least ten times. This chain uses TRBV7-8 with TRBJ2-1; TRBD1 agrees at 8 bases. The CDR3 has 14 amino acids. V dropped 5 bases and J dropped 4; count of bases not matched to a gene: 4. Germline loops: CDR1 SGHVS, CDR2 FQNEAQ. CDR3 DNA sequence: TGTGCCAGCAGCCCTCGGACAGGGTACAATGAGCAGTTCTTC. Protein: CASSPRTGYNEQFF.

The chain has TRBV6-2 or TRBV6-3 and TRBJ2-1; the match to TRBD1 covers 11 bases. The ends lost 0 bases at V and 9 bases at J; junction bases unmatched: 7. The CDR3 length is 16 residues. Germline V gives CDR1 MNHEY, CDR2 SVGEGT. The CDR3 DNA reads TGTGCCAGCAGTTACTCCCCCGGACAGGGGGCAGTTGAGCAGTTCTTC. Its protein product is CASSYSPGQGAVEQFF.

In its sample, this clonotype was seen a few times. The V and J genes are TRBV12-3 or TRBV12-4 and TRBJ1-4, with a weak D call TRBD1 (6 bases). The CDR3 covers 14 residues. The V gene lost 6 bases and the J gene lost 7 bases, with 15 bases spanning the gap. CDR3 amino acids: CASRARDNTEKLFF. The DNA for the CDR3 is TGTGCCAGCAGGGCCCGGGACAACACTGAAAAACTGTTTTTT.

This chain connects TRBV28 to TRBJ1-5, with no clear D. This CDR3 region has 17 residues. Germline loops: CDR1 MDHEN, CDR2 SYDVKM. Trimming took 2 bases from V and 2 from J, leaving 16 bases between them. CDR3 amino acids: CASSLRSMGDGNQPQHF. The CDR3 DNA is TGTGCCAGCAGTTTAAGATCCATGGGAGATGGCAATCAGCCCCAGCATTTT.

The V gene is TRBV5-5, the J gene TRBJ1-4; D remains unclear. The length of the CDR3 is 14 residues. Per the germline V gene, CDR1 is SGHKS and CDR2 is YYEKEE (reference sequence). V was pared by 6 bases and J by 5 bases, with 14 bases between. CDR3 sequence reads: CASNSRVRNEKLFF. Here the CDR3 DNA reads TGTGCCAGCAATTCACGGGTGAGGAATGAAAAACTGTTTTTT.

The chain uses TRBV7-2 and TRBJ2-7; tentatively, D is TRBD1 (5 bases). The germline CDR1 and CDR2 sequences are SGHTA and FQGNSA. The CDR3 is made up of 13 amino acids. V was cut by 8 bases and J by 3 bases, with 14 bases left in between. This chain's CDR3 is CASGVGRIYEQYF. CDR3 coding DNA: TGTGCCAGCGGGGTGGGGCGGATCTACGAGCAGTACTTC.

V and J are TRBV7-2 and TRBJ2-6; D unresolved. There are 16 residues in the CDR3. From germline, CDR1 is SGHTA and CDR2 FQGNSA. With 4 bases removed from V and 0 bases from J, the gap between germline ends came to 10 bases. The CDR3 region has the DNA TGTGCCAGCAGCTCCCAATCCCTCTCTGGGGCCAACGTCCTGACTTTC. It yields the protein CASSSQSLSGANVLTF.

The table lists this clonotype with a few counts. J is TRBJ2-2 and V is TRBV7-2; perhaps TRBD1 as D (6 bases). The ends were cut back, 6 bases at V and 1 base at J, with 18 bases in the middle. Germline CDR1 and CDR2: SGHTA and FQGNSA. This CDR3 has 17 amino acids. The CDR3 is CASRSIWARGNTGELFF. In nucleotides, the CDR3 is TGTGCCAGCAGGTCCATATGGGCCAGGGGGAACACCGGGGAGCTGTTTTTT.

V is TRBV7-2 and J is TRBJ2-1; the D is unclear. The V end lost 4 bases, the J end lost 5 bases, and 12 bases lay between the germline ends. Germline loops: CDR1 SGHTA, CDR2 FQGNSA. The CDR3 is made up of 14 amino acids. The CDR3: CASSSAGNHNEQFF. CDR3 in DNA: TGTGCCAGCAGCTCCGCCGGAAATCACAATGAGCAGTTCTTC.